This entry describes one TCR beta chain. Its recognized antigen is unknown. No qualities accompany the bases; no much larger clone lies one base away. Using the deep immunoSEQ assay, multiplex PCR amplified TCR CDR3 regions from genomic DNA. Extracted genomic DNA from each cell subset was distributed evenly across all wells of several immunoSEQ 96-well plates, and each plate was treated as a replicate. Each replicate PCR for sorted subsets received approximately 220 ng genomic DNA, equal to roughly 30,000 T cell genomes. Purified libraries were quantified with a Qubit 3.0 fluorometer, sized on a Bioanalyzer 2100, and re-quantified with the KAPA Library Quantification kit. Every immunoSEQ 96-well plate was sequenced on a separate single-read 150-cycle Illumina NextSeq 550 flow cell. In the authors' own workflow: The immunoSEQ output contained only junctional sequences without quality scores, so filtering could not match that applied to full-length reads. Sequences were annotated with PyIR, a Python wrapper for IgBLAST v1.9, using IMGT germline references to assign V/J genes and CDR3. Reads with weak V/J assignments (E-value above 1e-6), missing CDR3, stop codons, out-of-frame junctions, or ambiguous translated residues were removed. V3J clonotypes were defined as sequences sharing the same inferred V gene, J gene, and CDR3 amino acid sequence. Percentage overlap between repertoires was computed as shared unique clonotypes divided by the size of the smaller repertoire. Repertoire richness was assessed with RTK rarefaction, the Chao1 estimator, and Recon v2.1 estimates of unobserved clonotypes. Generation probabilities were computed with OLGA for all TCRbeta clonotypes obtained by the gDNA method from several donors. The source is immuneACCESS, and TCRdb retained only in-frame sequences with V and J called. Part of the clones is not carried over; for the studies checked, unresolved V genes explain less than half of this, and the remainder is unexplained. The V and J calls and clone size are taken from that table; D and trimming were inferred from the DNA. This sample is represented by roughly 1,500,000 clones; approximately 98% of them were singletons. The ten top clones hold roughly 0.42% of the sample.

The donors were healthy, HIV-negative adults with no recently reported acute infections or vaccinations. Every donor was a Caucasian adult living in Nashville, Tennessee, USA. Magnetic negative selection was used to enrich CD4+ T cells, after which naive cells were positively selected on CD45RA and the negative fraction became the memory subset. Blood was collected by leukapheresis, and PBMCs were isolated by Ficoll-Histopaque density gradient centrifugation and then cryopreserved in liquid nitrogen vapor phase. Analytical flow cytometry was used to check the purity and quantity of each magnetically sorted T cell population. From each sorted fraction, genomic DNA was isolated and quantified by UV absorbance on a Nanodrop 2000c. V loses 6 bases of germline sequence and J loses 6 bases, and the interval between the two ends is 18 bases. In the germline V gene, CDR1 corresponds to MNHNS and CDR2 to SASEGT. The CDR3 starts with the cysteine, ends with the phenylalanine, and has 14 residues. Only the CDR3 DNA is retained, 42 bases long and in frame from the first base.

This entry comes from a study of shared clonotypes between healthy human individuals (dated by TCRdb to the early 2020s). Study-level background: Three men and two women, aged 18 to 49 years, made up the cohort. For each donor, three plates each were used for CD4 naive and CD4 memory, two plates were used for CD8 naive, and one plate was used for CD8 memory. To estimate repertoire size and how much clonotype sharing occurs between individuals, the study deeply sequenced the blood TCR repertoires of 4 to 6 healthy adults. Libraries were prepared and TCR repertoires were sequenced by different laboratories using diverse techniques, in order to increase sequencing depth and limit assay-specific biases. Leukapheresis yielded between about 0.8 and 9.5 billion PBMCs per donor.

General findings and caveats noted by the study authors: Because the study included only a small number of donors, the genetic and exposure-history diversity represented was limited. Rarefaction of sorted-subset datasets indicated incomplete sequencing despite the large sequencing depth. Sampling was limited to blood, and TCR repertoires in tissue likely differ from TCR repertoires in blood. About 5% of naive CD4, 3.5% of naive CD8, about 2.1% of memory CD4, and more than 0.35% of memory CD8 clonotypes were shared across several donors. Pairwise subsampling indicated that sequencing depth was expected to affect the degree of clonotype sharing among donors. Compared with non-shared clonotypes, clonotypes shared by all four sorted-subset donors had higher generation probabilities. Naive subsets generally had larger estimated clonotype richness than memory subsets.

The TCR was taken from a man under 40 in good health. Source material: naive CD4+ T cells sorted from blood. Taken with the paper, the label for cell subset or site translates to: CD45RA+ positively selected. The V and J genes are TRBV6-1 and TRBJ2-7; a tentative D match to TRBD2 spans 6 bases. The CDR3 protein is CASSPVEGGSEQYF. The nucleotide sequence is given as TGTGCCAGCAGCCCCGTAGAAGGAGGGAGCGAGCAGTACTTC.